These 9 T cell receptor beta chains were all obtained from the same sample, sequenced in a study of neurological immune-mediated disorders. TCRdb ran MiXCR on the 5' RACE reads and lists one entry per CDR3 protein. The table records 16,000 or so distinct CDR3 sequences, approximately 8.8% of them present only once. What was sequenced was CD8+ T cells from blood. These receptors originate from a man aged 45-65 years in good health.

This clonotype came up many times. The rearrangement joins TRBV6-6 to TRBJ2-7; 8 bases fit TRBD2. Germline CDR1 MNHNY, CDR2 SVGAGI (reference sequence). The J segment lost 4 bases and the V segment lost 4 bases, leaving 6 bases of the junction unmatched. The CDR3 covers 14 residues. Written as DNA, the CDR3 is TGTGCCAGCAGTTTCGGGAGGGCAATGTACGAGCAGTACTTC. This gives the protein CASSFGRAMYEQYF.

This clonotype has at least ten counts. The chain joins TRBV20-1 to TRBJ2-6; TRBD1 aligns across 9 bases. The CDR3 is made up of 15 amino acids. Germline CDR1 is DFQATT and CDR2 is SNEGSKA (reference sequence). The V gene end was trimmed by 6 bases and the J gene end by 1 base; junction bases not matched to a gene: 4. The CDR3 nucleotides read TGCAGTGCGGGGGACAGGGTTTCTGGGGCCAACGTCCTGACTTTC. It translates to CSAGDRVSGANVLTF.

In this sample, this clonotype turned up many times. This sequence joins TRBV19 and TRBJ1-1; TRBD1 might be the D (5 bases). Germline V gives CDR1 LNHDA, CDR2 SQIVND (reference sequence). This CDR3 has 13 residues. The V end was cut by 3 bases, the J end by 5 bases, with 10 bases between. In DNA form, the CDR3 reads TGTGCCAGTAGTATGGGTAGGGGAACTGAAGCTTTCTTT. It translates to CASSMGRGTEAFF.

This clonotype has at least ten counts. CDR3 in DNA: TGTGCCAGCAGTGAAATACAGGGATCACCAGATACGCAGTATTTT. Its translation: CASSEIQGSPDTQYF. The chain recombines TRBV6-1 with TRBJ2-3; a possible D gene is TRBD1 (6 bases). The CDR3 runs 15 residues. V lost 2 bases and J 4 bases, leaving 13 bases between the germline ends. Germline lookup yields CDR1 MNHNS and CDR2 SASEGT.

In its sample, this clonotype was seen many times. The chain employs TRBV29-1 and TRBJ1-2, with TRBD1 matching over 7 bases. The CDR3 runs 12 residues. Germline V gene sequence: CDR1 SQVTM, CDR2 ANQGSEA. V dropped 6 bases and J dropped 9; count of bases not matched to a gene: 10. The DNA for the CDR3 is TGCAGCGTCCCAGGGGGGGGTTCGAGCTACACCTTC. The encoded protein is CSVPGGGSSYTF.

Many counts were recorded for this clonotype. The chain links TRBV27 to TRBJ2-1; a possible D gene is TRBD2 (6 bases). V was pared by 5 bases and J by 5 bases, with 16 bases between. This CDR3 has 15 residues. In germline, CDR1 is MNHEY, CDR2 SMNVEV (reference sequence). CDR3 sequence: CASSRVAGSHNEQFF. CDR3 DNA: TGTGCCAGCAGTCGGGTGGCGGGGTCCCACAATGAGCAGTTCTTC.

This clonotype was detected many times. This CDR3 is CASSSPGQGAIRVQETQYF. CDR3 coding DNA: TGCGCCAGCAGCTCGCCCGGACAGGGGGCGATCAGGGTTCAGGAGACCCAGTACTTC. The rearrangement uses TRBV5-1 and TRBJ2-5, with 11 bases matching TRBD1. The CDR3 is made up of 19 amino acids. The trim removed 3 bases at V and 5 bases at J, leaving 18 bases unmatched. From germline, CDR1 is SGHRS and CDR2 YFSETQ.

This clonotype was observed a few times. This chain joins TRBV5-1 and TRBJ2-2, with D tentatively TRBD2 (6 bases). The germline V gene has CDR1 SGHRS and CDR2 YFSETQ. V was pared by 0 bases and J by 6 bases, with 21 bases between. CDR3 length: 18 residues. The CDR3 reads CASSLAGGGIGFAGELFF. The CDR3 DNA reads as TGCGCCAGCAGCTTGGCCGGAGGCGGGATAGGTTTCGCCGGGGAGCTGTTTTTT.

The rearrangement links TRBV18 to TRBJ1-3; D may be TRBD1 (5 bases). The CDR3 runs 9 residues. From germline, CDR1 is KGHSH and CDR2 LQKENI. CDR3 residues: CLGGDTIYF. CDR3 nucleotide sequence: TGTCTTGGGGGAGACACCATATATTTT.